Listed below are T cell receptor beta chains from one sample, sequenced in a study of cytomegalovirus exposure and HLA in healthy donors. Profiling relied on immunoSEQ multiplex PCR, and the TCRdb table lists in-frame clones only, not all of them. Among 110,000 or so clones listed, approximately 72% were seen once. Source material: PBMCs. These receptors were taken from a man aged 30-40 years in good health and CMV-seronegative. CDR3s include the opening cysteine and the closing phenylalanine or tryptophan. A D gene is named only where the DNA matches it firmly. Size is stated for part of the rows, as once, few or many counts, or as a class when the clone is expanded.

clone size	V gene	J gene	CDR3 length	D gene	CDR3 protein	CDR3 DNA
-	TRBV4-3	TRBJ2-1	15	TRBD2	CASSQGTSGYNEQFF	TGCGCCAGCAGCCAAGGGACTAGCGGATACAATGAGCAGTTCTTC
-	TRBV19	TRBJ2-7	14	-	CASRMDGSSYEQYF	TGTGCCAGTAGGATGGACGGGAGCTCCTACGAGCAGTACTTC
-	TRBV9	TRBJ1-1	15	TRBD1	CASSAGQGFDTEAFF	TGTGCCAGCAGCGCGGGACAGGGGTTCGACACTGAAGCTTTCTTT
-	TRBV30	TRBJ2-7	12	TRBD2	CAWTSGTYEQYF	TGTGCCTGGACTAGCGGGACCTACGAGCAGTACTTC
-	TRBV6-6	TRBJ2-1	15	TRBD1	CASSAGDRSLVGQFF	TGTGCCAGCAGTGCCGGGGACAGGTCTTTGGTTGGGCAGTTCTTC
-	TRBV7-2	TRBJ1-2	16	-	CASSLTEDSTNYGYTF	TGTGCCAGCAGCTTGACGGAGGACAGCACTAACTATGGCTACACCTTC
-	TRBV9	TRBJ2-7	11	-	CASYGPYEQYF	TGTGCCAGTTACGGTCCCTACGAGCAGTACTTC
-	TRBV28	TRBJ1-2	14	TRBD1	CASSLLRDRAGYTF	TGTGCCAGCAGTTTATTGCGGGACAGGGCTGGCTACACCTTC
-	TRBV7-6	TRBJ1-2	14	TRBD1	CASSPGQTNYGYTF	TGTGCCAGCAGCCCGGGACAGACTAACTATGGCTACACCTTC
-	TRBV6-6	TRBJ1-1	14	TRBD1	CASRNTGGFAEAFF	TGTGCCAGCAGGAACACAGGGGGCTTCGCTGAAGCTTTCTTT
-	TRBV7-9	TRBJ2-3	16	TRBD2	CASSSRPGLATDTQYF	TGTGCCAGCAGCTCTAGGCCGGGACTAGCGACAGATACGCAGTATTTT
-	TRBV11-3	TRBJ2-1	15	TRBD2	CASSLGGLEYNEQFF	TGTGCCAGCAGCTTAGGAGGACTAGAATACAATGAGCAGTTCTTC
-	TRBV7-2	TRBJ2-4	13	TRBD1	CASRLGTGNIQYF	TGTGCCAGCCGCTTAGGGACAGGGAACATTCAGTACTTC
-	TRBV4-1	TRBJ2-2	15	TRBD2	CASSQEPSGAGELFF	TGCGCCAGCAGCCAAGAGCCTAGCGGGGCCGGGGAGCTGTTTTTT
-	TRBV29-1	TRBJ1-2	12	-	CSVYRANYGYTF	TGCAGCGTTTACAGGGCCAACTATGGCTACACCTTC
-	TRBV19	TRBJ2-7	11	-	CATGELYEQYF	TGTGCCACGGGGGAGCTCTACGAGCAGTACTTC
once	TRBV6-6	TRBJ1-6	16	-	CASSPSDSSYNSPLHF	TGTGCCAGCAGCCCATCGGACAGCTCCTATAATTCACCCCTCCACTTT
-	TRBV7-9	TRBJ1-1	13	-	CASSLALPEEAFF	TGTGCCAGCAGCTTAGCGCTTCCGGAGGAAGCTTTCTTT
once	TRBV5-4	TRBJ1-4	16	-	CASSLKGWGVNEKLFF	TGTGCCAGCAGCTTGAAGGGGTGGGGGGTTAATGAAAAACTGTTTTTT
few	TRBV7-9	TRBJ2-7	12	-	CASSLEGFEQYF	TGTGCCAGCAGCTTAGAGGGGTTCGAGCAGTACTTC
-	TRBV18	TRBJ1-1	15	TRBD1	CASSPPGRQGVRAFF	TGTGCCAGCTCACCACCGGGGCGACAGGGCGTAAGAGCTTTCTTT
-	TRBV10-3	TRBJ2-3	14	TRBD2	CATRGGQPTDTQYF	TGTGCCACGCGCGGGGGGCAGCCAACAGATACGCAGTATTTT
-	TRBV5-8	TRBJ1-4	14	TRBD1	CASSFGTGNEKLFF	TGTGCCAGCAGCTTCGGGACAGGAAATGAAAAACTGTTTTTT
-	TRBV5-1	TRBJ1-4	14	TRBD1	CASSRDRVREKLFF	TGCGCCAGCAGCCGCGACAGGGTCCGGGAAAAACTGTTTTTT
-	TRBV25-1	TRBJ1-4	18	TRBD1	CASSDLSPYRGPLEKLFF	TGTGCCAGCAGTGACCTAAGTCCTTACAGGGGGCCTCTTGAAAAACTGTTTTTT
-	TRBV19	TRBJ1-4	14	-	CASSPPRGSEKLFF	TGTGCCAGTAGTCCGCCTCGGGGAAGTGAAAAACTGTTTTTT
once	TRBV5-1	TRBJ2-2	16	-	CASSPGIFRGTGELFF	TGCGCCAGCAGCCCGGGGATCTTCCGGGGCACCGGGGAGCTGTTTTTT
-	TRBV27	TRBJ2-7	15	TRBD2	CASMTAGGSSYEQYF	TGTGCCAGCATGACCGCGGGGGGGTCATCCTACGAGCAGTACTTC
-	TRBV2	TRBJ2-4	16	-	CASSEDAGSKKNIQYF	TGTGCCAGCAGTGAAGATGCAGGCTCGAAGAAAAACATTCAGTACTTC
-	TRBV30	TRBJ2-1	11	-	CAWSNGDEQFF	TGTGCCTGGAGTAACGGAGATGAGCAGTTCTTC
-	TRBV9	TRBJ2-2	15	-	CASSTGRWSTGELFF	TGTGCCAGCAGTACAGGGCGTTGGAGCACCGGGGAGCTGTTTTTT
few	TRBV5-1	TRBJ1-1	13	-	CASSLGPGDGAFF	TGCGCCAGCAGCTTGGGTCCAGGGGATGGGGCTTTCTTT
-	TRBV29-1	TRBJ2-3	13	-	CSVGGPPTDTQYF	TGCAGCGTTGGAGGGCCTCCGACAGATACGCAGTATTTT
few	TRBV18	TRBJ2-5	16	TRBD1	CASSPGTGGAGETQYF	TGTGCCAGCTCACCAGGGACAGGGGGCGCCGGGGAGACCCAGTACTTC
-	TRBV27	TRBJ1-1	14	-	CASSLYSLNTEAFF	TGTGCCAGCAGTTTATACAGCCTGAACACTGAAGCTTTCTTT
few	TRBV11-2	TRBJ2-7	14	-	CASSFGEVYYEQYF	TGTGCCAGCAGCTTTGGCGAGGTTTACTACGAGCAGTACTTC
-	TRBV4-1	TRBJ2-7	19	TRBD2	CASSQDGGSGGAFGYEQYF	TGCGCCAGCAGCCAAGACGGGGGTAGCGGGGGGGCGTTTGGCTACGAGCAGTACTTC
-	TRBV6-1	TRBJ1-2	16	-	CASSDQKREGIYGYTF	TGTGCCAGCAGTGATCAGAAGCGAGAGGGTATCTATGGCTACACCTTC
few	TRBV19	TRBJ2-2	14	-	CASSRRGNTGELFF	TGTGCCAGTAGCCGGCGGGGGAACACCGGGGAGCTGTTTTTT
-	TRBV7-9	TRBJ2-7	14	TRBD1	CASSSRTGREEQYF	TGTGCCAGCAGCTCCCGGACAGGTCGAGAGGAGCAGTACTTC
-	TRBV27	TRBJ1-1	15	-	CASSTSTGYNFEAFF	TGTGCCAGCAGTACATCTACAGGGTACAACTTTGAAGCTTTCTTT
few	TRBV19	TRBJ2-2	14	TRBD1	CASSIQGATGELFF	TGTGCCAGTAGTATCCAGGGGGCTACTGGGGAGCTGTTTTTT
-	TRBV27	TRBJ2-7	13	TRBD2	CASSPGGIGEQYF	TGTGCCAGCAGCCCGGGAGGGATTGGCGAGCAGTACTTC
-	TRBV9	TRBJ1-3	13	-	CASSVAVQASIYF	TGTGCCAGCAGCGTAGCCGTTCAGGCCTCCATATATTTT
few	TRBV20-1	TRBJ2-5	11	-	CSARYGETQYF	TGCAGTGCTAGATACGGAGAGACCCAGTACTTC
-	TRBV15	TRBJ2-1	16	TRBD2	CATSPGTSGSDDEQFF	TGTGCCACCAGCCCTGGGACTAGCGGGAGTGACGATGAGCAGTTCTTC
-	TRBV5-4	TRBJ2-1	16	TRBD2	CASSWGLAGAYNEQFF	TGTGCCAGCAGCTGGGGACTAGCGGGGGCTTACAATGAGCAGTTCTTC
-	TRBV6-5	TRBJ1-3	15	-	CASSYSGSSGNTIYF	TGTGCCAGCAGTTACTCGGGGAGCTCTGGAAACACCATATATTTT